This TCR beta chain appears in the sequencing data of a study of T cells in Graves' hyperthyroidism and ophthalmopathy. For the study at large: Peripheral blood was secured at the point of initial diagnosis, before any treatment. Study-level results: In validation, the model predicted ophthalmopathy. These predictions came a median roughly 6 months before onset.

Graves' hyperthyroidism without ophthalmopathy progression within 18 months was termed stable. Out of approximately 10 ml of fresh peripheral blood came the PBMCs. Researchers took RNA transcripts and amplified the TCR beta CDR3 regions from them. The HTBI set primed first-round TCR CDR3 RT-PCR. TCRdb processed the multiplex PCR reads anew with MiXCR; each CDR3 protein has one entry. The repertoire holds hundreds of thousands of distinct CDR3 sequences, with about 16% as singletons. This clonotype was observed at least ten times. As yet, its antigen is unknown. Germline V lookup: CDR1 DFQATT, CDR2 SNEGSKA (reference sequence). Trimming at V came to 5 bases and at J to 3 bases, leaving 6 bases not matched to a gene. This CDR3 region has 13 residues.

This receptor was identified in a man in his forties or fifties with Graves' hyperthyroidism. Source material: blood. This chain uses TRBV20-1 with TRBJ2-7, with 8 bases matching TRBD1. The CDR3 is CSAGHDRGYEQYF. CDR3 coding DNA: TGCAGTGCTGGGCACGACAGGGGCTACGAGCAGTACTTC.